These 5 T cell receptor beta chains share one sample of origin, sequenced in a study of T cell responses to AZD1222 COVID-19 vaccine (dated by TCRdb to 2020 to 2022). The sample's time point, from its label and the paper: baseline before first vaccination. Library preparation employed the immunoSEQ multiplex PCR assay. As stored in TCRdb, this immuneACCESS dataset retains in-frame rearrangements with V and J assigned. A fraction of the clones does not appear; measured against another copy, unresolved V genes explain less than half of the discrepancy, and the remainder lacks a known reason. In this sample the table shows about 78,000 clones, roughly 80% of which occur a single time. The ten top clones hold about 3.1% of the sample. The specimen comprised peripheral blood, sampled on day 0 of AZD1222 vaccination. The receptors derive from an adult in good health.

The chain is built from TRBV19 and TRBJ1-5, with D perhaps TRBD1 (6 bases). The germline V gene has CDR1 LNHDA and CDR2 SQIVND (reference sequence). This CDR3 has 13 residues. Trimming took 6 bases from V and 7 from J, leaving 13 bases between them. CDR3 in amino acids: CASSYRVHQPQHF. DNA for the CDR3: TGTGCCAGTAGCTACAGGGTGCACCAGCCCCAGCATTTT.

The chain joins TRBV6-5 to TRBJ1-2; TRBD1 agrees at 7 bases. CDR3 length: 15 amino acids. Trimming removed 3 bases from V and 2 bases from J; junction bases left unmatched: 6. The germline CDR1 and CDR2 sequences are MNHEY and SVGAGI. CDR3 DNA: TGTGCCAGCAGTTATGAGGGGGCAAGGAACTATGGCTACACCTTC. It codes for CASSYEGARNYGYTF.

The chain has TRBV30 and TRBJ2-3; D ambiguous. The V end was cut by 3 bases, the J end by 10 bases, with 14 bases between. Germline assignment: CDR1 GTSNPN and CDR2 SVGIG (reference sequence). The CDR3 runs 12 residues. CDR3 nucleotide sequence: TGTGCCTGGAGCGAAATTAGAGGCTCGCAGTATTTT. Protein product: CAWSEIRGSQYF.

J is TRBJ1-2 and V is TRBV6-1; D is unclear. CDR3 length: 13 residues. V shed 3 bases and J shed 4 bases, with 9 bases lying between them. Germline V gives CDR1 MNHNS, CDR2 SASEGT. The CDR3 DNA reads TGTGCCAGCAGTGAGTGGGGTAGCTATGGCTACACCTTC. Residues: CASSEWGSYGYTF.

This rearrangement joins TRBV30 to TRBJ1-3; maybe TRBD1 (6 bases). CDR1 and CDR2 (germline): GTSNPN, SVGIG (reference sequence). With 8 bases removed from V and 4 bases from J, the gap between germline ends came to 12 bases. CDR3 size: 12 residues. The DNA for the CDR3 is TGTGCCGGGCAGGGGTCCGGAAACACCATATATTTT. This sequence encodes CAGQGSGNTIYF. The variable domain in full, with the rest retrieved from reference TRBV30 and TRBJ1-3, is SQTIHQWPATLVQPVGSPLSLECTVEGTSNPNLYWYRQAAGRGLQLLFYSVGIGQISSEVPQNLSASRPQDRQFILSSKKLLLSDSGFYLCAGQGSGNTIYFGEGSWLTVV.